A single sample gave rise to the 20 T cell receptor beta chains below, sequenced in a study of molecular identifiers for immune sequencing clone quantification. Using its own MiXCR run on the PCR reads, TCRdb lists one record per CDR3 protein. Of around 480,000 distinct CDR3 sequences detected, about 25% appear once; the ten largest clones hold 0.7% to 0.9%. The sample consisted of naive CD8+ T cells from blood, with Jurkat cell RNA spiked in. The subset is: FACS-sorted CD8+CD4-CCR7+CD45RA+ naive T cells. The receptors were gathered from a human donor in good health. Some libraries in this study had Jurkat cell RNA spiked in.

Many counts were recorded for this clonotype. The chain recombines TRBV6-1 with TRBJ2-7, with D tentatively TRBD2 (5 bases). Germline CDR1 and CDR2: MNHNS and SASEGT. This CDR3 region has 16 residues. The V and J ends lost 4 bases and 4 bases respectively, with 20 bases between them. DNA for the CDR3: TGTGCCAGCAGTGTGAGGTCTGACGGAGGAATATACGAGCAGTACTTC. Translating gives CASSVRSDGGIYEQYF.

The V gene is TRBV30, the J gene TRBJ2-1, with D uncertain. V was shortened by 1 base and J by 7 bases, with 11 bases between the two germline ends. Looked up from germline, CDR1 is GTSNPN and CDR2 is SVGIG (reference sequence). The CDR3 covers 13 residues. The chain's CDR3 is CAWSAASANEQFF. For the CDR3, the DNA is TGTGCCTGGAGTGCAGCCTCGGCGAATGAGCAGTTCTTC.

The rearrangement uses TRBV27 and TRBJ2-2; D remains ambiguous. Germline CDR1 MNHEY, CDR2 SMNVEV (reference sequence). The CDR3 covers 15 residues. Trimming shortened V by 6 bases and J by 0 bases, and 11 bases separated the two germline ends. CDR3 residues: CASSPLSANTGELFF. In DNA form, the CDR3 reads TGTGCCAGCAGCCCGTTATCGGCGAACACCGGGGAGCTGTTTTTT.

V and J are TRBV12-5 and TRBJ2-5; D remains unclear. Looked up from germline, CDR1 is LGHNT and CDR2 is FRNRAP. This CDR3 is built from 18 residues. The V and J ends lost 1 base and 4 bases respectively, with 22 bases between them. The CDR3 is CASGLEMRLGGYTETQYF. The CDR3 DNA follows: TGTGCTAGTGGTTTGGAGATGAGGTTGGGTGGATATACAGAGACCCAGTACTTC.

In this sample, this clonotype turned up a few times. CDR3 sequence reads: CASRPDRGKSSGNTIYF. CDR3 nucleotide sequence: TGTGCCAGCAGACCCGACAGGGGAAAAAGCTCTGGAAACACCATATATTTT. The chain uses TRBV12-3 or TRBV12-4 and TRBJ1-3, with 8 bases identical to TRBD1. The CDR3 spans 17 residues. V shed 6 bases, J shed 0 bases, and the junction held 10 bases outside the gene matches.

This clonotype was detected many times. V is TRBV2 and J is TRBJ2-6, with D unclear. The V gene's germline CDR1 is SNHLY and CDR2 FYNNEI. The CDR3 loop spans 15 amino acids. Deletions cut 3 bases from V and 0 bases from J, with 6 bases between. The CDR3: CASSDFSSGANVLTF. In DNA, the CDR3 is TGTGCCAGCAGTGATTTCAGCTCTGGGGCCAACGTCCTGACTTTC.

This clonotype was recorded many times. The chain recombines TRBV6-1 with TRBJ2-7, with TRBD2 matching 9 bases. V shed 1 base and J 4 bases; nucleotides not matched to a gene: 5. CDR1 and CDR2 from the germline V gene are MNHNS and SASEGT. The CDR3 contains 15 residues. This CDR3 reads CASSEGLAGVYEQYF. The CDR3 nucleotides read TGTGCCAGCAGTGAAGGGTTAGCGGGAGTTTACGAGCAGTACTTC.

The chain carries TRBV6-6 and TRBJ2-5; TRBD2 aligns across 7 bases. V shed 6 bases and J 5 bases; nucleotides not matched to a gene: 9. Looked up from germline, CDR1 is MNHNY and CDR2 is SVGAGI (reference sequence). The CDR3 extends over 14 amino acids. The DNA for the CDR3 is TGTGCCAGCAGAGATCCAAGGGGAGGGGAGACCCAGTACTTC. Amino acids: CASRDPRGGETQYF.

Of note for this clonotype: One end of the junction does not line up with germline, which may come from a read error. The V gene is TRBV28, the J gene TRBJ2-7; D gene uncertain. The CDR3 is 13 amino acids. CDR1 is MDHEN, CDR2 SYDVKM, per germline. As DNA, the CDR3 is TGTGCCAGCAGTTTCCCCCCCCCCAGCGAGCAGGACTTC. Its protein product is CASSFPPPSEQDF.

This clonotype was observed a few times. At one boundary the junction diverges from the germline segment, which might be a read error. The chain uses TRBV12-3 or TRBV12-4 and TRBJ1-3; D remains unclear. The CDR3 loop spans 17 amino acids. CDR3 protein: CASSLSRAKLSGDTIYF. DNA for the CDR3: TGTGCCAGCAGTTTATCACGGGCAAAGCTCTCTGGAGACACCATATATTTT.

Only one count was recorded for this clonotype. Since no conserved phenylalanine or tryptophan closes the CDR3, a read error is the likely cause. This chain uses TRBV12-3 or TRBV12-4 with TRBJ2-7; no clear D gene. V was shortened by 3 bases and J by 7 bases, with 22 bases between the two germline ends. This CDR3 contains 16 residues. CDR3 in amino acids: CASSFGGIRDGWEQYS. The CDR3 DNA follows: TGTGCCAGCAGTTTTGGTGGAATTAGGGATGGTTGGGAGCAGTACTCT.

This chain links TRBV20-1 with TRBJ2-3; 7 nucleotides match TRBD2. The ends lost 6 bases at V and 1 base at J; junction bases unmatched: 10. Germline-derived CDR1 and CDR2 are DFQATT and SNEGSKA (reference sequence). The CDR3 consists of 15 residues. In nucleotides, the CDR3 is TGCAGTGCGGCGGGGGAGTTGACGGGCACAGATACGCAGTATTTT. It encodes CSAAGELTGTDTQYF.

Comments on this clonotype: A much larger clone lies one base from this, so it may be a read error. The J gene is TRBJ2-3, the V gene TRBV9, with 12 bases lining up with TRBD2. This CDR3 has 13 residues. The germline V gene has CDR1 SGDLS and CDR2 YYNGEE. With V trimmed by 8 bases and J by 4 bases, 2 bases remained unmatched. CDR3 loop: CARLAGGADTQYF. DNA for the CDR3: TGTGCCAGACTAGCGGGGGGCGCAGATACGCAGTATTTT.

This clonotype occurred many times. The gene calls are TRBV28 and TRBJ2-5; TRBD1 matches 9 bases. V shed 11 bases, J shed 2 bases, and the junction held 6 bases outside the gene matches. CDR1 is MDHEN, CDR2 SYDVKM, per germline. This CDR3 region has 13 residues. CDR3 amino acids: CAHGQGMQETQYF. DNA of the CDR3: TGTGCCCACGGACAGGGGATGCAAGAGACCCAGTACTTC.

V usage is TRBV2 and J usage is TRBJ2-1; 8 nucleotides line up with TRBD2. Germline assignment: CDR1 SNHLY and CDR2 FYNNEI. This CDR3 has 19 amino acids. V dropped 0 bases and J dropped 0; count of bases not matched to a gene: 10. The CDR3 loop reads CASSEAGLAGQSSYNEQFF. CDR3 nucleotides: TGTGCCAGCAGTGAAGCTGGGCTAGCGGGTCAAAGCTCCTACAATGAGCAGTTCTTC.

In its sample, this clonotype was seen many times. V and J are TRBV29-1 and TRBJ2-5; D not resolved. Germline CDR1 and CDR2: SQVTM and ANQGSEA. Trimming left V 2 bases short and J 5 bases short, with 15 bases between. This CDR3 region has 14 residues. The CDR3 is CSVEWVEAFETQYF. CDR3 sequence (DNA): TGCAGCGTTGAATGGGTAGAGGCCTTTGAGACCCAGTACTTC.

This clonotype was seen repeatedly, ten times or more. This sequence joins TRBV11-2 and TRBJ2-1, with 8 bases identical to TRBD1. Germline CDR1 reads SGHAT; CDR2 reads FQNNGV. V was pared by 5 bases and J by 11 bases, with 5 bases of the junction left unmatched. The length of the CDR3 is 12 residues. CDR3 DNA sequence: TGTGCCAGCAGCGACGGACAGGGCAAGCAGTTCTTC. Protein product: CASSDGQGKQFF.

The chain joins TRBV4-3 to TRBJ1-3, with D hard to call. The germline V and J ends were trimmed by 1 base and 3 bases, with 7 bases remaining between them. This CDR3 has 14 amino acids. CDR1 and CDR2 from the germline V gene are LGHNA and YSLEER. As DNA, the CDR3 is TGCGCCAGCAGCCAAGGGTCGGGTGGAAACACCATATATTTT. This translates into CASSQGSGGNTIYF.

The chain has TRBV20-1 and TRBJ2-7; 10 bases agree with TRBD1. This CDR3 has 15 amino acids. From germline, CDR1 is DFQATT and CDR2 SNEGSKA (reference sequence). With V trimmed by 0 bases and J by 4 bases, 6 bases remained unmatched. The CDR3 reads CSARDPTGGLYEQYF. In DNA, the CDR3 is TGCAGTGCTAGAGATCCGACAGGGGGCCTATACGAGCAGTACTTC.

For this clonotype: Since no conserved phenylalanine or tryptophan closes the CDR3, a read error is the likely cause. The chain is built from TRBV24-1 and TRBJ2-1, with no clear D. The V end was cut by 5 bases, the J end by 4 bases, with 8 bases between. In germline, CDR1 is KGHDR, CDR2 SFDVKD. CDR3 length: 13 residues. CDR3 sequence reads: CATSAAVYNEQFL. The CDR3 region has the DNA TGTGCCACCAGTGCCGCGGTATACAATGAGCAGTTCCTC.